A selection of T cell receptor beta chains follows, all from one sample in a study of PD-1 blockade in classical Hodgkin lymphoma. The table came from immunoSEQ multiplex PCR; TCRdb's copy has only in-frame clones and leaves some out. The sample has 75,000 to 100,000 clones; 80% to 85% are singletons. The source was peripheral blood mononuclear cells (PBMCs), collected at baseline. All receptors come from a human donor with classical Hodgkin lymphoma. Both conserved end residues are part of each CDR3. The D gene is left open where the match is weak. The size of a clone is reported for some rows only, either as once, few or many, or as a class for expanded clones.

J gene,clone size,V gene,D gene,CDR3 length,CDR3 protein,CDR3 DNA
TRBJ2-2,NA,TRBV13,TRBD2,13,CASSLASGGRLFF,TGTGCCAGCAGCTTAGCTAGCGGCGGACGGCTGTTTTTT
TRBJ2-1,NA,TRBV21-1,NA,19,CASSIGARLAGESGNEQFF,TGTGCCAGCAGCATAGGGGCCCGACTAGCGGGGGAGTCGGGCAATGAGCAGTTCTTC
TRBJ2-4,NA,TRBV25-1,NA,11,CASSEGPLQYF,TGTGCCAGCAGCGAAGGGCCCCTTCAGTACTTC
TRBJ2-7,once,TRBV6-5,NA,11,CASNTGPEQYF,TGTGCCAGCAACACAGGGCCCGAGCAGTACTTC
TRBJ1-3,NA,TRBV6-5,NA,14,CASMLGALANTIYF,TGTGCCAGCATGTTAGGAGCCCTTGCAAACACCATATATTTT
TRBJ1-2,NA,TRBV5-6,TRBD1,16,CASSLVLGQTNYGYTF,TGTGCCAGCAGCTTGGTGCTGGGACAGACTAACTATGGCTACACCTTC
TRBJ2-3,once,TRBV9,NA,15,CASSVAAHGTDTQYF,TGTGCCAGCAGCGTAGCTGCCCACGGCACAGATACGCAGTATTTT
TRBJ2-2,NA,TRBV19,NA,15,CASNPTAWSTGELFF,TGTGCCAGTAACCCGACAGCTTGGAGCACCGGGGAGCTGTTTTTT
TRBJ1-2,NA,TRBV28,TRBD1,13,CASSPTGPYGYTF,TGTGCCAGCAGCCCGACAGGGCCCTATGGCTACACCTTC
TRBJ2-3,NA,TRBV15,NA,14,CATSRMTGLDTQYF,TGTGCCACCAGCAGAATGACAGGCCTAGATACGCAGTATTTT
TRBJ2-1,once,TRBV19,NA,20,CASSTRRSGGLSISYNEQFF,TGTGCCAGTAGTACCCGACGAAGTGGCGGGCTCAGTATCTCCTACAATGAGCAGTTCTTC
TRBJ2-1,NA,TRBV5-8,TRBD2,15,CASSLLGLAGDEQFF,TGTGCCAGCAGCTTGCTCGGACTAGCGGGAGATGAGCAGTTCTTC
TRBJ2-6,NA,TRBV5-1,NA,14,CASSLGTGANVLTF,TGCGCCAGCAGCTTGGGTACTGGGGCCAACGTCCTGACTTTC
TRBJ2-7,NA,TRBV6-6,TRBD2,15,CASRGLGTSVSEQYF,TGTGCCAGCAGGGGCCTAGGGACTAGCGTCAGCGAGCAGTACTTC
TRBJ1-1,NA,TRBV6-5,NA,13,CASRGELNTEAFF,TGTGCCAGCAGGGGCGAGTTGAACACTGAAGCTTTCTTT
TRBJ2-1,NA,TRBV19,TRBD2,15,CASSIASGSVNEQFF,TGTGCCAGTAGTATAGCTAGCGGGAGTGTCAATGAGCAGTTCTTC
TRBJ2-3,NA,TRBV5-1,NA,16,CASSLDPGGGADTQYF,TGCGCCAGCAGCCTCGACCCTGGAGGGGGCGCAGATACGCAGTATTTT
TRBJ1-1,NA,TRBV27,NA,13,CASSLTGNTEAFF,TGTGCCAGCAGTTTGACAGGGAACACTGAAGCTTTCTTT
TRBJ2-3,NA,TRBV19,NA,14,CASSQRFSTDTQYF,TGTGCCAGTAGTCAGCGGTTTAGCACAGATACGCAGTATTTT
TRBJ2-1,few,TRBV27,NA,13,CASSPHSYNEQFF,TGTGCCAGCAGTCCGCACTCCTACAATGAGCAGTTCTTC
TRBJ2-5,NA,TRBV7-7,NA,14,CASSLGGPLGTQYF,TGTGCCAGCAGCTTAGGAGGCCCCCTGGGGACCCAGTACTTC
TRBJ1-2,NA,TRBV15,TRBD1,15,CATSRAGQGWDGYTF,TGTGCCACCAGCAGAGCGGGACAGGGCTGGGATGGCTACACCTTC
TRBJ2-2,NA,TRBV5-1,TRBD2,14,CASRGGSWTGELFF,TGCGCCAGCAGGGGAGGGTCTTGGACCGGGGAGCTGTTTTTT
TRBJ1-4,NA,TRBV6-5,NA,13,CASSRRPEEKLFF,TGTGCCAGCAGTAGGAGACCGGAGGAAAAACTGTTTTTT
TRBJ1-1,NA,TRBV5-5,TRBD1,16,CASSLTGAFYDTEAFF,TGTGCCAGCAGCTTGACAGGGGCCTTTTACGATACTGAAGCTTTCTTT
TRBJ2-5,NA,TRBV9,NA,14,CASSPLDSLRTQYF,TGTGCCAGCAGCCCCCTGGACAGCCTCCGGACCCAGTACTTC
TRBJ2-1,NA,TRBV7-2,TRBD2,17,CASSLVSGLAAQGEQFF,TGTGCCAGCAGCTTAGTCTCAGGGCTAGCGGCCCAGGGTGAGCAGTTCTTC
TRBJ2-7,NA,TRBV4-1,TRBD2,16,CASSSSGRTPYYEQYF,TGCGCCAGCAGCTCTAGCGGGAGGACCCCCTACTACGAGCAGTACTTC
TRBJ2-1,NA,TRBV10-3,NA,16,CATYPLPGGGGNEQFF,TGTGCCACCTATCCTCTTCCAGGGGGCGGGGGAAATGAGCAGTTCTTC
TRBJ2-7,NA,TRBV10-3,TRBD1,14,CAISGDRGPYEQYF,TGTGCCATCAGTGGGGACAGGGGACCCTACGAGCAGTACTTC
TRBJ2-7,NA,TRBV5-4,TRBD1,15,CASSLVGTGDYEQYF,TGTGCCAGCAGCTTGGTTGGGACAGGGGACTACGAGCAGTACTTC
TRBJ2-5,NA,TRBV6-4,NA,18,CASSDLEPNLKNEETQYF,TGTGCCAGCAGTGATTTAGAACCGAATCTGAAGAACGAAGAGACCCAGTACTTC
TRBJ2-1,NA,TRBV18,NA,15,CASSPLTGFYNEQFF,TGTGCCAGCTCACCACTGACAGGTTTCTACAATGAGCAGTTCTTC
TRBJ1-2,few,TRBV10-3,NA,13,CAISESSVYGYTF,TGTGCCATCAGTGAGTCGAGCGTCTATGGCTACACCTTC
TRBJ2-7,NA,TRBV9,NA,15,CASSYGAGATYEQYF,TGTGCCAGCAGCTATGGGGCAGGGGCTACCTACGAGCAGTACTTC
TRBJ1-4,NA,TRBV7-9,NA,14,CASSPLREREKLFF,TGTGCCAGCAGCCCTTTGAGGGAGAGGGAAAAACTGTTTTTT
TRBJ1-4,NA,TRBV7-2,NA,15,CASSGAGALNEKLFF,TGTGCCAGCAGCGGAGCGGGGGCTTTGAATGAAAAACTGTTTTTT
TRBJ1-1,NA,TRBV13,NA,13,CASSLDPNTEAFF,TGTGCCAGCAGCTTGGACCCGAACACTGAAGCTTTCTTT
TRBJ1-2,NA,TRBV5-1,TRBD1,13,CASSETGNYGYTF,TGCGCCAGCAGCGAGACAGGGAACTATGGCTACACCTTC
TRBJ2-7,NA,TRBV6-1,NA,19,CASSERRLGRRGGPYEQYF,TGTGCCAGCAGTGAAAGAAGGCTGGGGCGCAGGGGGGGACCCTACGAGCAGTACTTC
TRBJ2-1,NA,TRBV14,TRBD2,15,CASSQVLAGGFEQFF,TGTGCCAGCAGCCAAGTCCTAGCGGGAGGTTTTGAGCAGTTCTTC
TRBJ2-1,NA,TRBV9,NA,15,CASSTAGSGYNEQFF,TGTGCCAGCAGCACCGCCGGGTCGGGGTACAATGAGCAGTTCTTC
TRBJ1-4,NA,TRBV5-5,TRBD1,16,CASRPAAGTGTEKLFF,TGTGCCAGCCGTCCGGCGGCGGGGACAGGGACCGAAAAACTGTTTTTT
TRBJ2-1,NA,TRBV19,TRBD2,22,CASSIGGGGLAGASSSYNEQFF,TGTGCCAGTAGTATAGGGGGCGGGGGACTAGCGGGAGCGAGCAGCTCCTACAATGAGCAGTTCTTC
TRBJ1-5,NA,TRBV19,NA,15,CASLQGTPGGQPQHF,TGTGCCAGTCTACAAGGGACCCCCGGGGGGCAGCCCCAGCATTTT
TRBJ2-7,few,TRBV9,TRBD1,13,CASSVRQGDEQYF,TGTGCCAGCAGCGTACGACAGGGAGACGAGCAGTACTTC
TRBJ2-7,NA,TRBV11-2,NA,12,CASSSRFGEQYF,TGTGCCAGCAGCTCCCGGTTTGGGGAGCAGTACTTC
TRBJ2-7,NA,TRBV11-2,TRBD1,15,CASSLDGTGSYEQYF,TGTGCCAGCAGCTTAGACGGGACAGGAAGCTACGAGCAGTACTTC
TRBJ2-1,NA,TRBV7-8,NA,14,CASTRPRGGSEQFF,TGTGCCAGCACCCGACCAAGAGGCGGTTCGGAGCAGTTCTTC
TRBJ2-5,NA,TRBV7-2,TRBD2,16,CASSSRGLAAQETQYF,TGTGCCAGCAGCTCCCGGGGACTAGCGGCCCAAGAGACCCAGTACTTC
TRBJ2-2,once,TRBV27,NA,14,CASSDWGNTGELFF,TGTGCCAGCAGTGATTGGGGGAACACCGGGGAGCTGTTTTTT
TRBJ1-5,NA,TRBV5-6,NA,16,CASSLDGGRSNQPQHF,TGTGCCAGCAGCCTGGATGGAGGGCGTAGCAATCAGCCCCAGCATTTT